These 9 T cell receptor beta chains were all obtained from the same sample, sequenced in a study of blood T cell repertoires in COVID-19. The method was immunoSEQ multiplex PCR; TCRdb's version includes in-frame clones alone and lacks a portion of them. Among about 140,000 clones listed, 70% to 85% were seen once. Material for sequencing was peripheral blood. The receptors were sampled from a man aged 60 to 75 who had recovered from COVID-19.

This clone was counted a few times. The V gene is TRBV28, the J gene TRBJ1-1; 9 nucleotides match TRBD1. Trimming cost V 6 bases and J 11 bases; bases outside gene matches: 10. This CDR3 has 13 amino acids. The germline V gene has CDR1 MDHEN and CDR2 SYDVKM. CDR3 coding DNA: TGTGCCAGCAGCCCTTGGGGACAGGGAGAGGCTTTCTTT. Its protein is CASSPWGQGEAFF.

The V and J genes are TRBV2 and TRBJ2-7, with 10 bases that match TRBD2. After removal of 6 bases from V and 3 bases from J, the junction contained 5 bases not matched to a gene. The CDR3 is made up of 14 amino acids. Germline V lookup: CDR1 SNHLY, CDR2 FYNNEI. The CDR3 loop reads CASRKRTSGYEQYF. The CDR3 DNA is TGTGCCAGCAGGAAAAGGACTAGCGGCTACGAGCAGTACTTC. The full variable domain, rest sourced from reference TRBV2 and TRBJ2-7, is EPEVTQTPSHQVTQMGQEVILRCVPISNHLYFYWYRQILGQKVEFLVSFYNNEISEKSEIFDDQFSVERPDGSNFTLKIRSTKLEDSAMYFCASRKRTSGYEQYFGPGTRLTVT.

This clone showed up just once. The rearrangement joins TRBV7-2 to TRBJ1-6, with 10 bases fitting TRBD1. J was trimmed by 6 bases and V by 6 bases; bases with no gene match: 8. Germline lookup yields CDR1 SGHTA and CDR2 FQGNSA. The CDR3 has 16 residues. The CDR3 DNA sequence: TGTGCCAGCAGGGTAGAAGACAGGGGGCTTAATTCACCCCTCCACTTT. This gives the protein CASRVEDRGLNSPLHF.

This rearrangement joins TRBV7-3 to TRBJ2-1; possibly TRBD2 for D (6 bases). Trimming removed 2 bases at V and 10 bases at J, with 18 bases between. This CDR3 has 15 residues. Germline V lookup: CDR1 SGHTA, CDR2 FQGTGA. CDR3: CASSLSGTALGEQFF. The CDR3 region has the DNA TGTGCCAGCAGCTTATCCGGGACTGCCTTGGGGGAGCAGTTCTTC. The full variable domain, completed using reference TRBV7-3 and TRBJ2-1, is GAGVSQTPSNKVTEKGKYVELRCDPISGHTALYWYRQSLGQGPEFLIYFQGTGAADDSGLPNDRFFAVRPEGSVSTLKIQRTERGDSAVYLCASSLSGTALGEQFFGPGTRLTVL.

This chain connects TRBV7-9 to TRBJ2-5; D might be TRBD2 (6 bases). In germline, CDR1 is SEHNR, CDR2 FQNEAQ (reference sequence). The V and J ends lost 0 bases and 2 bases respectively, with 16 bases between them. The CDR3 spans 17 residues. The CDR3 bases are TGTGCCAGCAGCTTAGCGTATCCGGGAGCGATTCAAGAGACCCAGTACTTC. Protein product: CASSLAYPGAIQETQYF. The whole variable domain, remainder taken from reference TRBV7-9 and TRBJ2-5, is DTGVSQNPRHKITKRGQNVTFRCDPISEHNRLYWYRQTLGQGPEFLTYFQNEAQLEKSRLLSDRFSAERPKGSFSTLEIQRTEQGDSAMYLCASSLAYPGAIQETQYFGPGTRLLVL.

The chain has TRBV2 and TRBJ2-5; no reliable D call. This CDR3 is 14 amino acids long. Trimming removed 2 bases at V and 2 bases at J, with 9 bases between. Germline CDR1 and CDR2: SNHLY and FYNNEI. For the CDR3, the DNA is TGTGCCAGCAGTGAAAGTGGCAGACAAGAGACCCAGTACTTC. Translating it yields CASSESGRQETQYF. Combining the CDR3 with reference TRBV2 and TRBJ2-5 gives the whole variable domain EPEVTQTPSHQVTQMGQEVILRCVPISNHLYFYWYRQILGQKVEFLVSFYNNEISEKSEIFDDQFSVERPDGSNFTLKIRSTKLEDSAMYFCASSESGRQETQYFGPGTRLLVL.

The chain couples TRBV3-1 (or the pseudogene TRBV3-2) to TRBJ2-3; TRBD1 aligns across 12 bases. This CDR3 contains 15 residues. V shed 6 bases and J 5 bases; nucleotides not matched to a gene: 6. Germline loops: CDR1 LGHDT, CDR2 YNNKEL (reference sequence). CDR3 sequence: CASRNRDRGQDTQYF. CDR3 in DNA: TGTGCCAGCAGGAACCGGGACAGGGGGCAAGATACGCAGTATTTT.

J is TRBJ1-1 and V is TRBV18, with 9 bases aligning to TRBD1. Germline trimming cut 2 bases from V and 4 bases from J; bases unmatched to any gene: 5. Per germline, CDR1 KGHSH and CDR2 LQKENI. The CDR3 runs to 15 residues. The CDR3 region has the DNA TGTGCCAGCTCACCATTGGGACAGGGACGCACTGAAGCTTTCTTT. Protein product: CASSPLGQGRTEAFF.

J is TRBJ1-3 and V is TRBV18; 8 bases are a match to TRBD1. The CDR3 is made up of 15 amino acids. CDR1 is KGHSH, CDR2 LQKENI, per germline. Germline trimming cut 3 bases from V and 5 bases from J; bases unmatched to any gene: 6. The CDR3, as DNA: TGTGCCAGCTCACCTGGACAGGGTGACAGAAACACCATATATTTT. Its translation: CASSPGQGDRNTIYF.